These T cell receptor beta chains were read from a single sample in a study of OX40 agonist ivuxolimab in advanced cancers. The protocol was immunoSEQ multiplex PCR, while the TCRdb copy is restricted to in-frame clones and leaves out a portion. The sample lists under 6,500 clones, roughly 77% occurring once. The sequencing here drew on CD4+ or CD8+ T cells sorted from blood, taken in a trial of the OX40 agonist ivuxolimab. These TCRs come from an adult with an advanced solid tumor such as melanoma, head and neck, liver or kidney cancer. The CDR3 runs from the conserved cysteine through the conserved F or W. A D gene is named only where the DNA matches it firmly. Not every row has a clone size; where given, it reads once, few, many or a size class.

V gene	D gene	clone size	J gene	CDR3 DNA	CDR3 protein
TRBV6-5	TRBD2	NA	TRBJ2-1	TGTGCCAGCAGCGGGGGGTGGGGCAATGAGCAGTTCTTC	CASSGGWGNEQFF
TRBV6-4	NA	NA	TRBJ1-1	TGTGCCAGCAGTGTGAAGGGACCGAACACTGAAGCTTTCTTT	CASSVKGPNTEAFF
TRBV7-9	NA	NA	TRBJ2-7	TGTGCCAGCAGCCCCGGGACAAGGTACGAGCAGTACTTC	CASSPGTRYEQYF
TRBV6-6	TRBD1	NA	TRBJ1-2	TGTGCCAGCAGCACCGAACAGACAGGGGTTGGCTACACCTTC	CASSTEQTGVGYTF
TRBV5-1	NA	NA	TRBJ2-1	TGCGCCAGCAGCTTCATGGGTCCGGAGGTACACAATGAGCAGTTCTTC	CASSFMGPEVHNEQFF
TRBV5-6	NA	NA	TRBJ2-4	TGTGCCAGCAGCTCGGACGGTGGATCTCTAGCCAAAAACATTCAGTACTTC	CASSSDGGSLAKNIQYF
TRBV27	NA	few	TRBJ2-2	TGTGCCAGCAGTTTCAGGGGGGAGCTGTTTTTT	CASSFRGELFF
TRBV7-9	TRBD1	NA	TRBJ1-2	TGTGCCAGCAGAGACCGGGACAGGGTTTTAGGCTACACCTTC	CASRDRDRVLGYTF
TRBV5-1	NA	NA	TRBJ1-6	TGCGCCAGCAGCCGTCCGGGCATTAATTCACCCCTCCACTTT	CASSRPGINSPLHF
TRBV7-7	NA	few	TRBJ2-7	TGTGCTAGCAGCCGACAGGCTTCCTACGAGCAGTACTTC	CASSRQASYEQYF
TRBV5-5	TRBD1	NA	TRBJ2-3	TGTGCCAGCAGCTCCGGGACAGGGCATTATTTT	CASSSGTGHYF
TRBV9	NA	NA	TRBJ2-7	TGTGCCAGCAGCGTAGAAGGCAATTCCTACGAGCAGTACTTC	CASSVEGNSYEQYF
TRBV6-1	NA	NA	TRBJ2-7	TGTGCCAGCAAAGGATACGAGCAGTACTTC	CASKGYEQYF
TRBV19	NA	NA	TRBJ2-1	TGTGCCAGTTCCCAAGCCAGGGGATATGGGTACAATGAGCAGTTCTTC	CASSQARGYGYNEQFF
TRBV19	TRBD1	once	TRBJ2-7	TGTGCCAGTAGTCCGGGGACAGGGGTGGCCTACGAGCAGTACTTC	CASSPGTGVAYEQYF
TRBV30	NA	NA	TRBJ1-1	TGTGCCTGGCTGGGGAATCGACTGGTGGACACTGAAGCTTTCTTT	CAWLGNRLVDTEAFF
TRBV4-1	TRBD2	NA	TRBJ2-7	TGCGCCAGCAGCGCACTAGCGGGGGGGCGGGGCGAGCAGTACTTC	CASSALAGGRGEQYF
TRBV5-1	NA	NA	TRBJ1-1	TGCGCCAGCAGCCCACAGGGGAACACTGAAGCTTTCTTT	CASSPQGNTEAFF
TRBV7-8	TRBD1	few	TRBJ1-2	TGTGCCAGCAGCTTAGATCCCAGGGGGCTGAAGTATGGCTACACCTTC	CASSLDPRGLKYGYTF
TRBV19	NA	NA	TRBJ2-1	TGTGCCAGTAGTCCCAAGGGCCAAACCCTCTACAATGAGCAGTTCTTC	CASSPKGQTLYNEQFF
TRBV29-1	NA	NA	TRBJ1-2	TGCAGCGTTGAAGAACCCCGGAACCCTGGCTACACCTTC	CSVEEPRNPGYTF
TRBV4-1	NA	NA	TRBJ2-2	TGCGCCAGCAGCCAAGTGGGCGGCACCGGGGAGCTGTTTTTT	CASSQVGGTGELFF
TRBV7-3	TRBD2	NA	TRBJ2-1	TGTGCCAGCAGCCCACGACTAGCTGAGACCTACAATGAGCAGTTCTTC	CASSPRLAETYNEQFF
TRBV4-1	NA	NA	TRBJ1-2	TGCGCCAGCAGCCAACAGGGAAGTGGCTATGGCTACACCTTC	CASSQQGSGYGYTF
TRBV7-2	TRBD1	NA	TRBJ2-7	TGTGCCAGCAGTCCCGTTGGGGACAGGGGTACCTACGAGCAGTACTTC	CASSPVGDRGTYEQYF
TRBV11-2	NA	NA	TRBJ1-2	TGTGCCAGCAGCTCTACGACTAACTATGGCTACACCTTC	CASSSTTNYGYTF
TRBV10-2	NA	NA	TRBJ1-2	TGCGCCAGCAGTGAGAGCGGCCTCTATGGCTACACCTTC	CASSESGLYGYTF
TRBV6-5	NA	NA	TRBJ2-1	TGTGCCAGCAGTCAGGACGGAACCTACAATGAGCAGTTCTTC	CASSQDGTYNEQFF
TRBV4-1	NA	once	TRBJ2-3	TGCGCCAGCAGCCGTCGGAGGGGCACCACAGATACGCAGTATTTT	CASSRRRGTTDTQYF
TRBV7-9	NA	NA	TRBJ2-3	TGTGCCAGCAGCGCAGATACGCAGTATTTT	CASSADTQYF
TRBV28	NA	NA	TRBJ2-1	TGTGCCAGCAGTTTCGGCTTTTACAATGAGCAGTTCTTC	CASSFGFYNEQFF
TRBV30	TRBD2	NA	TRBJ2-2	TGTGCCTGGAGTGGAGGGACTAGCGGCGGGGAGCTGTTTTTT	CAWSGGTSGGELFF
TRBV5-8	NA	NA	TRBJ1-1	TGTGCCAGCAGCTGGCTTGAGGGCACTGAAGCTTTCTTT	CASSWLEGTEAFF
TRBV5-1	TRBD1	NA	TRBJ1-1	TGCGCCAGCAGCTTTACAGGGGGCGCTTATACTGAAGCTTTCTTT	CASSFTGGAYTEAFF
TRBV6-6	NA	NA	TRBJ1-2	TGTGCCAGCAGTCGTGGGAGAAAGACCTATGGCTACACCTTC	CASSRGRKTYGYTF
TRBV7-9	NA	NA	TRBJ2-3	TGTGCCAGCAGCCCAGCCGGGTCGGGGATAGGTACGCAGTATTTT	CASSPAGSGIGTQYF
TRBV27	NA	NA	TRBJ1-2	TGTGCCAGCAGTTTAGCTTCTAACTATGGCTACACCTTC	CASSLASNYGYTF
TRBV6-1	NA	NA	TRBJ1-1	TGTGCCAGCAGTGAAGTTACTGAAGCTTTCTTT	CASSEVTEAFF
TRBV29-1	TRBD1	NA	TRBJ1-6	TGTGCGGCCAAGGGGGCTTCCTATAATTCACCCCTCCACTTT	CAAKGASYNSPLHF